The next 27 T cell receptor beta chains were all read from a single sample in a study of immune characterization of retroperitoneal liposarcoma. MiXCR, run by TCRdb on the PCR reads, gives a single entry per CDR3 protein. The sample lists over 1,500 distinct CDR3 sequences; around 52% were seen once. Sequencing used tumor tissue. These receptor sequences come from a male donor with retroperitoneal liposarcoma.

This chain uses TRBV6-1 with TRBJ2-1; either TRBD1 or TRBD2 may fit D (5 bases each). CDR1 is MNHNS, CDR2 SASEGT, per germline. V was cut by 1 base and J by 10 bases, with 17 bases left in between. The CDR3 totals 15 residues. CDR3 in DNA: TGTGCCAGCAGTGAAGGGGACCCAAGCTCCTACGAGCAGTTCTTC. The encoded protein is CASSEGDPSSYEQFF.

V gene TRBV7-2 combines with J gene TRBJ2-5; 11 bases are a match to TRBD2. TRBJ2-7 matches the DNA end more closely, so the J call is doubtful. This CDR3 comprises 14 residues. Per germline, CDR1 SGHTA and CDR2 FQGNSA. CDR3 bases: TGTGCCAGCAGCTTAACTAGCGGGAGTGCCGAGCAGTACTTC. This sequence encodes CASSLTSGSAEQYF.

In its sample, this clonotype was seen once. The chain combines TRBV6-1 with TRBJ1-6; 10 bases are shared with TRBD1. CDR3 size: 13 residues. Unmatched junction bases numbered 3, after V lost 7 bases and J lost 9 bases. The germline CDR1 and CDR2 sequences are MNHNS and SASEGT. In nucleotides, the CDR3 is TGTGCCAGCAACCGGGACAGGGGTTCACCCCTCCACTTT. Translating it yields CASNRDRGSPLHF.

The J gene is TRBJ2-1, the V gene TRBV7-2, with 9 bases identical to TRBD2. The CDR3 extends over 14 amino acids. In germline, CDR1 is SGHTA, CDR2 FQGNSA. V lost 3 bases and J lost 10; bases outside the gene matches: 7. The CDR3 protein is CASSFSGSTYEQFF. The CDR3 coding sequence is TGTGCCAGCAGCTTTAGCGGGAGCACCTACGAGCAGTTCTTC.

This clonotype is large within its sample. This chain joins TRBV6-1 and TRBJ2-1; no definite D call. Between the trimmed V and J ends, which lost 6 bases and 5 bases, there was a span of 8 bases. Germline V gene sequence: CDR1 MNHNS, CDR2 SASEGT. This CDR3 region has 12 residues. The CDR3 DNA sequence: TGTGCCAGCAGGGATCGGGACAATGAGCAGTTCTTC. It codes for CASRDRDNEQFF.

The V call is TRBV6-5, the J call TRBJ2-4; D is perhaps TRBD2 (5 bases). Germline V gives CDR1 MNHEY, CDR2 SVGAGI. CDR3 size: 13 residues. The ends were cut back, 0 bases at V and 13 bases at J, with 13 bases in the middle. DNA of the CDR3: TGTGCCAGCAGTTACTCCCTAGCAGGAAGGCAGTACTTC. It specifies CASSYSLAGRQYF.

This sequence joins TRBV12-3 or TRBV12-4 and TRBJ2-1; 8 bases align to TRBD1. The CDR3 spans 13 residues. V shed 7 bases, J shed 7 bases, and the junction held 6 bases outside the gene matches. CDR3 in amino acids: CASTGQGRNEQFF. As DNA, the CDR3 is TGTGCCAGCACCGGACAGGGTCGGAATGAGCAGTTCTTC.

The V call is TRBV7-2, the J call TRBJ2-3; D perhaps matches TRBD1 (5 bases). This CDR3 has 15 residues. Trimming left V 5 bases short and J 2 bases short, with 14 bases between. Per germline, CDR1 SGHTA and CDR2 FQGNSA. CDR3 loop: CASSPWGRDTDTQYF. DNA for the CDR3: TGTGCCAGCAGCCCCTGGGGCAGGGACACAGATACGCAGTATTTT.

By sample share, this clonotype is large. The gene calls are TRBV6-1 and TRBJ2-7; 8 bases line up with TRBD1. TRBJ2-1 matches the DNA end more closely, so the J call is doubtful. This CDR3 is built from 16 residues. Germline-derived CDR1 and CDR2 are MNHNS and SASEGT. The CDR3 DNA follows: TGTGCCAGCAGTCCCCGGACAGGGTTTAGCTCCTACGAGCAGTTCTTC. Its translation: CASSPRTGFSSYEQFF.

This CDR3 is CASRGLAGLADTQYF. The CDR3 DNA reads TGTGCCAGCAGGGGGCTAGCGGGGCTGGCGGATACGCAGTATTTT. This chain links TRBV6-1 with TRBJ2-3; 9 nucleotides agree with TRBD2. The CDR3 extends over 15 amino acids. J lost 6 bases, V lost 6 bases, and 10 bases had no gene match. CDR1 is MNHNS and CDR2 is SASEGT in the germline V gene.

J is TRBJ2-5 and V is TRBV7-2; no clear D. Judging by the DNA end, TRBJ2-1 fits better; the J call may be wrong. The CDR3 is 14 amino acids. Germline-derived CDR1 and CDR2 are SGHTA and FQGNSA. This CDR3 is CASSLAKESYEQFF. The CDR3 nucleotides read TGTGCCAGCAGCTTGGCGAAGGAGTCCTATGAGCAGTTCTTC.

The V call is TRBV6-8, the J call TRBJ1-2; a possible D gene is TRBD1 (6 bases). V was clipped by 6 bases and J by 3 bases, with 17 bases between them. This CDR3 comprises 15 residues. The V gene's germline CDR1 is MNHGY and CDR2 SAAAGT. CDR3 residues: CASSNQGGADYGYTF. DNA of the CDR3: TGTGCCAGCAGCAACCAAGGGGGGGCCGACTATGGCTACACCTTC.

This clonotype is large (0.1 to 1%) by share. The V and J genes are TRBV25-1 and TRBJ2-5; the D gene could be TRBD1 or TRBD2 (6 bases each). Germline V CDR1 and CDR2: MGHDK, SYGVNS. Trimming took 3 bases from V and 4 from J, leaving 15 bases between them. The CDR3 contains 15 residues. Here the CDR3 DNA reads TGTGCCAGCAGTGATCCTAGGGGGGCCGGAGAGACCCAGTACTTC. Translating it yields CASSDPRGAGETQYF.

This clonotype is a singleton in its sample. As DNA, the CDR3 is TGTGCCAGCAGCTTTCCACGAAGCGGGACCAGCACAGATACGCAGTATTTT. This encodes CASSFPRSGTSTDTQYF. This chain uses TRBV7-2 with TRBJ2-3; 7 bases are shared with TRBD2. Germline CDR1 and CDR2: SGHTA and FQGNSA. With V trimmed by 3 bases and J by 0 bases, 9 bases remained unmatched. The CDR3 extends over 17 amino acids.

J is TRBJ2-2 and V is TRBV6-6; D not resolved. The CDR3 spans 14 residues. Trimming pared 2 bases from V and 0 bases from J, leaving 4 bases between. Germline V CDR1 and CDR2: MNHNY, SVGAGI (reference sequence). This CDR3 is CASSYLANTGELFF. CDR3 coding DNA: TGTGCCAGCAGTTACCTTGCGAACACCGGGGAGCTGTTTTTT.

Only a few counts were recorded for this clonotype. The V gene is TRBV6-1, the J gene TRBJ2-1, with TRBD2 matching over 12 bases. CDR1 and CDR2 from the germline V gene are MNHNS and SASEGT. This CDR3 contains 17 residues. The V gene end was trimmed by 5 bases and the J gene end by 13 bases; junction bases not matched to a gene: 18. CDR3 DNA sequence: TGTGCCAGCAGTCGACGTACGGGACTAGCGGGCCAAGAGACCCAGTTCTTC. This gives the protein CASSRRTGLAGQETQFF.

The DNA of the CDR3 is TGTGCCAGCAGTCATTCGCCGGGACTAGGTCGCTCAGATACGCAGTATTTT. This encodes CASSHSPGLGRSDTQYF. The V and J genes are TRBV12-3 or TRBV12-4 and TRBJ2-3; TRBD2 agrees at 8 bases. Trimming cost V 5 bases and J 4 bases; bases outside gene matches: 14. This CDR3 spans 17 amino acids.

The chain has TRBV7-2 and TRBJ2-1; TRBD1 agrees at 12 bases. The J call is in doubt because the DNA end fits TRBJ2-7 better. The CDR3 consists of 14 residues. Germline V lookup: CDR1 SGHTA, CDR2 FQGNSA. The CDR3 DNA reads TGTGCCAGCAGCTGGGACAGGGGGCAATACGAGCAGTACTTC. As protein: CASSWDRGQYEQYF.

This clonotype qualifies as large (0.1 to 1%). The rearrangement joins TRBV7-2 to TRBJ2-1; D not certain. The J call is uncertain, as TRBJ2-7 better fits the DNA end. The CDR3 has 14 amino acids. Germline CDR1 is SGHTA and CDR2 is FQGNSA. The CDR3: CASSLARASYEQYF. The CDR3 DNA follows: TGTGCCAGCAGCTTAGCGAGAGCGTCCTACGAGCAGTACTTC.

This clonotype was found once. No conserved phenylalanine or tryptophan is present at the end of the CDR3, so a read error is the likely explanation. The chain is built from TRBV6-8 and TRBJ2-1; 10 nucleotides align to TRBD1. Judging by the DNA end, TRBJ2-5 fits better; the J call may be wrong. Germline CDR1 reads MNHGY; CDR2 reads SAAAGT. The CDR3 consists of 15 residues. In DNA, the CDR3 is TGTGCCAGCACCCTCTCGTCGACAGGGGGCAAGACCCAGTACTCC. This translates into CASTLSSTGGKTQYS.

This clonotype was observed a single time. The V and J genes are TRBV6-5 and TRBJ2-5; no reliable D call. V lost 8 bases to trimming and J lost 11 bases, with 21 bases between them. The CDR3 spans 13 residues. The V gene's germline CDR1 is MNHEY and CDR2 SVGAGI. CDR3 sequence reads: CASFASAGSEQYF. Here the CDR3 DNA reads TGTGCCAGCTTCGCATCCGCCGGCAGTGAGCAGTACTTC.

This clonotype was seen a few times. In DNA form, the CDR3 reads TGTGCCAGCAGTAAGTGGGGACAGCCCGACTACAATGAGCAGTTCTTC. Its protein is CASSKWGQPDYNEQFF. The chain combines TRBV6-6 with TRBJ2-1; 7 positions agree with TRBD1. V shed 5 bases, J shed 3 bases, and the junction held 10 bases outside the gene matches. Germline V gene lookup returns CDR1 MNHNY and CDR2 SVGAGI (reference sequence). This CDR3 spans 16 amino acids.

The rearrangement uses TRBV12-3 or TRBV12-4 and TRBJ2-1; unclear D gene. The V end lost 6 bases, the J end lost 5 bases, and 14 bases lay between the germline ends. The CDR3 length is 14 residues. The CDR3 spells CASSRLGRNNEQFF. CDR3 DNA sequence: TGTGCCAGCAGCCGTCTCGGACGGAACAATGAGCAGTTCTTC.

This clonotype was found once. The CDR3 DNA reads as TGTGCCAGCAGCTCGGGACTAGTGACAGATACGCAGTATTTT. This codes for CASSSGLVTDTQYF. The chain joins TRBV7-2 to TRBJ2-3; 8 bases fit TRBD2. Germline CDR1 is SGHTA and CDR2 is FQGNSA. V lost 4 bases and J lost 3; bases outside the gene matches: 3. The CDR3 consists of 14 residues.

The chain employs TRBV6-1 and TRBJ2-3; D is possibly TRBD2 (6 bases). V was clipped by 8 bases and J by 4 bases, with 13 bases between them. The CDR3 extends over 13 amino acids. Germline V gene sequence: CDR1 MNHNS, CDR2 SASEGT. CDR3: CASGGLDADTQYF. The CDR3 DNA sequence: TGTGCCAGCGGAGGGTTAGACGCAGATACGCAGTATTTT.

A few counts support this clonotype. This chain links TRBV6-6 with TRBJ2-5; TRBD2 matches at 12 bases. V dropped 2 bases and J dropped 11; count of bases not matched to a gene: 12. The CDR3 has 16 amino acids. Germline CDR1 MNHNY, CDR2 SVGAGI (reference sequence). The CDR3 loop reads CASSYSGLAGGGEQYF. The DNA for the CDR3 is TGTGCCAGCAGTTACAGTGGTCTAGCGGGAGGGGGGGAGCAGTACTTC.

Notes on this clonotype: The germline gene is not matched at one end of the junction; a read error may be the cause. This chain uses TRBV7-2 with TRBJ2-1; 7 bases align to TRBD2. The CDR3 length is 16 residues. Germline V CDR1 and CDR2: SGHTA, FQGNSA. The CDR3 coding sequence is TGTGCCAGCAGCACGAGGGCGGGAGCGGTACACAATGAGCAGCTCTTC. The encoded protein is CASSTRAGAVHNEQLF.